Sequencing of this TCR beta chain was carried out in a study of blood T cell repertoires in COVID-19. This clone occurred a few times. The identical CDR3 is also encoded by other nucleotide sequences in the sample. Per the germline V gene, CDR1 is KGHSH and CDR2 is LQKENI. This CDR3 comprises 13 residues. V was pared by 2 bases and J by 5 bases, with 2 bases of the junction left unmatched. Using immunoSEQ multiplex PCR, the repertoire was profiled, and TCRdb retains in-frame clones only, with some absent. Of roughly 140,000 clones detected, 70% to 85% appear once; the ten largest clones hold about 9.3%.

The chain employs TRBV18 and TRBJ1-2, with 7 bases aligning to TRBD1. The source of this sequence is a woman of 80 years or more in a cohort sampled during active or convalescent COVID-19. Sequenced material: peripheral blood. The CDR3 sequence: CASSPGQVYGYTF. CDR3 in DNA: TGTGCCAGCTCACCAGGACAGGTTTATGGCTACACCTTC.